Presented here are 12 T cell receptor beta chains from one specimen sequenced in a study of PD-1 blockade in classical Hodgkin lymphoma. Every single patient, without exception, relapsed after autologous stem cell transplantation, and brentuximab vedotin exposure varied. The assay was immunoSEQ multiplex PCR, and TCRdb's table has in-frame clones only and misses some. The data show approximately 18,000 clones, with around 80% seen just once and roughly a quarter held by the top ten. The sample in question was peripheral blood mononuclear cells (PBMCs), obtained before the second cycle of nivolumab. All receptors come from a human donor with classical Hodgkin lymphoma.

The chain links TRBV4-1 to TRBJ2-3; D assignment may be TRBD1 or TRBD2 (5 bases each). From germline, CDR1 is MGHRA and CDR2 YSYEKL. The CDR3 covers 17 residues. Trimming pared 1 base from V and 6 bases from J, leaving 20 bases between. The CDR3 protein is CASSQANRDLRVDTQYF. CDR3 DNA: TGCGCCAGCAGCCAAGCCAACCGGGACCTCCGGGTGGATACGCAGTATTTT.

The table lists this clone with a count of one. In nucleotides, the CDR3 is TGTGCCAGCAGTCGGGGGGGCTCCCAAGAGACCCAGTACTTC. It translates to CASSRGGSQETQYF. V and J are TRBV28 and TRBJ2-5; 8 nucleotides align to TRBD2. There are 14 residues in the CDR3. The germline gives CDR1 MDHEN, CDR2 SYDVKM. Trimming at V came to 5 bases and at J to 1 base, leaving 3 bases not matched to a gene. Using reference TRBV28 and TRBJ2-5 for the parts outside the CDR3, the full variable domain is DVKVTQSSRYLVKRTGEKVFLECVQDMDHENMFWYRQDPGLGLRLIYFSYDVKMKEKGDIPEGYSVSREKKERFSLILESASTNQTSMYLCASSRGGSQETQYFGPGTRLLVL.

V is TRBV9 and J is TRBJ2-7; the D gene is possibly TRBD1 (6 bases). Trimming took off 0 bases at V and 3 bases at J, with 10 bases between the two ends. The length of the CDR3 is 14 residues. Per the germline V gene, CDR1 is SGDLS and CDR2 is YYNGEE. CDR3 loop: CASSVGTDIYEQYF. In DNA form, the CDR3 reads TGTGCCAGCAGCGTAGGGACAGACATCTACGAGCAGTACTTC.

The gene calls are TRBV5-1 and TRBJ2-7, with 7 bases lining up with TRBD1. The CDR3 sequence is 14 residues long. After removal of 0 bases from V and 7 bases from J, the junction contained 7 bases not matched to a gene. The germline CDR1 and CDR2 sequences are SGHRS and YFSETQ. CDR3 sequence reads: CASSLGQGLMEQYF. The DNA for the CDR3 is TGCGCCAGCAGCTTGGGACAGGGTCTAATGGAGCAGTACTTC.

This clone was observed a single time. The rearrangement links TRBV4-3 to TRBJ2-3; D ambiguous. Per the germline V gene, CDR1 is LGHNA and CDR2 is YSLEER. The CDR3 consists of 16 residues. The V end lost 0 bases, the J end lost 2 bases, and 12 bases lay between the germline ends. The CDR3 protein is CASSQDRAGLTDTQYF. CDR3 nucleotide sequence: TGCGCCAGCAGCCAAGATCGGGCTGGGCTCACAGATACGCAGTATTTT.

For the CDR3, the DNA is TGTGCCAGCATGGCCCCCTGGGGGGCCTACGAGCAGTACTTC. Its protein product is CASMAPWGAYEQYF. The chain carries TRBV28 and TRBJ2-7; D possibly corresponds to TRBD2 (6 bases). The CDR3 is 14 residues long. V shed 7 bases and J shed 2 bases, with 15 bases lying between them. Germline loops: CDR1 MDHEN, CDR2 SYDVKM.

J is TRBJ1-1 and V is TRBV10-3, with TRBD1 as a possible D gene (5 bases). Germline V lookup: CDR1 ENHRY, CDR2 SYGVKD. Trimming left V 7 bases short and J 3 bases short, with 12 bases between. The CDR3 runs to 13 residues. The CDR3 loop is CAITEGDYTEAFF. The CDR3 nucleotides read TGTGCCATCACGGAAGGGGATTACACTGAAGCTTTCTTT.

The V gene is TRBV5-6, the J gene TRBJ2-1; a weak D match, TRBD2 (5 bases). Germline V CDR1 and CDR2: SGHDT, YYEEEE. The CDR3 totals 12 residues. V lost 0 bases and J 9 bases, leaving 7 bases between the germline ends. CDR3 DNA sequence: TGTGCCAGCAGCTTGGGAGAGGGTGAGCAGTTCTTC. Its protein product is CASSLGEGEQFF. The whole variable domain, filled in from reference TRBV5-6 and TRBJ2-1, reads DAGVTQSPTHLIKTRGQQVTLRCSPKSGHDTVSWYQQALGQGPQFIFQYYEEEERQRGNFPDRFSGHQFPNYSSELNVNALLLGDSALYLCASSLGEGEQFFGPGTRLTVL.

V and J are TRBV11-3 and TRBJ2-3, with D possibly being TRBD2 (7 bases). The CDR3 is made up of 15 amino acids. V lost 6 bases and J 3 bases, leaving 16 bases between the germline ends. Per the germline V gene, CDR1 is SGHNT and CDR2 is YENEEA. DNA for the CDR3: TGTGCCAGCAGTTTGGGGGGGCGCCAGACAGATACGCAGTATTTT. Its translation is CASSLGGRQTDTQYF. Supplemented by reference TRBV11-3 and TRBJ2-3, the full variable domain reads EAGVVQSPRYKIIEKKQPVAFWCNPISGHNTLYWYLQNLGQGPELLIRYENEEAVDDSQLPKDRFSAERLKGVDSTLKIQPAELGDSAVYLCASSLGGRQTDTQYFGPGTRLTVL.

This chain links TRBV15 with TRBJ1-5, with no clear D. This CDR3 spans 13 amino acids. Germline values: CDR1 LNHNV, CDR2 YYDKDF (reference sequence). Trimming stripped 5 bases from V and 4 bases from J, with 9 bases between. The DNA for the CDR3 is TGTGCCACCAGCGGAGGACGGAATCAGCCCCAGCATTTT. Protein: CATSGGRNQPQHF.

The gene calls are TRBV27 and TRBJ2-3; D uncertain. This CDR3 spans 15 amino acids. Deletions cut 5 bases from V and 0 bases from J, with 12 bases between. From germline, CDR1 is MNHEY and CDR2 SMNVEV (reference sequence). The CDR3 protein is CASSPGTSSTDTQYF. CDR3 nucleotides: TGTGCCAGCAGTCCGGGCACCTCTAGCACAGATACGCAGTATTTT.

The DNA for the CDR3 is TGTGCCAGCAGCCTTCCAGCAGCCTACGAGCAGTACTTC. Protein: CASSLPAAYEQYF. The chain carries TRBV11-3 and TRBJ2-7; D is uncertain. CDR1 is SGHNT and CDR2 is YENEEA in the germline V gene. V shed 5 bases and J shed 2 bases, with 10 bases lying between them. The CDR3 totals 13 residues.